What follows are 15 T cell receptor beta chains derived from one specimen sequenced in a study of blood T cell repertoires in COVID-19 (TCRdb year 2020). The method behind the library was the immunoSEQ multiplex PCR assay. Drawn from immuneACCESS, this table holds only the in-frame rearrangements with V and J called that TCRdb kept. Clones are partly lost; checked studies trace under half to an unresolved V gene and leave the rest unexplained. Within this sample are about 220,000 clones, with around nine tenths of them counted one time only. In total, the top ten clones hold about 15% of the sample. Input material: PBMCs or T cells enriched from blood (not recorded which). All receptors come from a woman in her forties or fifties with acute COVID-19.

The chain couples TRBV19 to TRBJ1-1; the D is unclear. V lost 3 bases and J 1 base, leaving 15 bases between the germline ends. From germline, CDR1 is LNHDA and CDR2 SQIVND (reference sequence). The CDR3 loop spans 16 amino acids. CDR3 loop: CASSIGPVLTNTEAFF. The CDR3 region has the DNA TGTGCCAGTAGTATCGGTCCGGTCCTTACGAACACTGAAGCTTTCTTT. The full variable domain, its missing parts supplied by reference TRBV19 and TRBJ1-1, is DGGITQSPKYLFRKEGQNVTLSCEQNLNHDAMYWYRQDPGQGLRLIYYSQIVNDFQKGDIAEGYSVSREKKESFPLTVTSAQKNPTAFYLCASSIGPVLTNTEAFFGQGTRLTVV.

The chain couples TRBV9 to TRBJ2-1; 9 bases line up with TRBD2. The CDR3 is 17 residues long. V gave up 3 bases and J gave up 6 bases; unmatched junction bases: 13. Per the germline V gene, CDR1 is SGDLS and CDR2 is YYNGEE. The CDR3 DNA sequence: TGTGCCAGCAGCGGACAAAGCGGGAGGCCTCCTGGCAATGAGCAGTTCTTC. Translated: CASSGQSGRPPGNEQFF.

V is TRBV7-2 and J is TRBJ1-5, with TRBD1 identical over 9 bases. Per the germline V gene, CDR1 is SGHTA and CDR2 is FQGNSA. CDR3 length: 14 residues. Trimming cost V 3 bases and J 5 bases; bases outside gene matches: 2. CDR3 in DNA: TGTGCCAGCAGCTTTCGACAGGGGGATCAGCCCCAGCATTTT. Translating it yields CASSFRQGDQPQHF.

This chain uses TRBV12-3 or TRBV12-4 with TRBJ1-1, with TRBD1 matching 8 bases. Trimming removed 1 base from V and 11 bases from J; junction bases left unmatched: 0. CDR3 size: 11 residues. The CDR3 loop is CASSLGQGAFF. As DNA, the CDR3 is TGTGCCAGCAGTTTAGGACAGGGGGCTTTCTTT.

This chain connects TRBV5-1 to TRBJ2-7; tentatively, D is TRBD2 (6 bases). Germline V gene lookup returns CDR1 SGHRS and CDR2 YFSETQ. V dropped 7 bases and J dropped 0 bases, with 11 bases sitting between them. The CDR3 loop spans 13 amino acids. The CDR3 region is CASQRVSSYEQYF. The CDR3 region has the DNA TGCGCCAGCCAGCGGGTTAGCTCCTACGAGCAGTACTTC. The whole variable domain, filled in from reference TRBV5-1 and TRBJ2-7, reads KAGVTQTPRYLIKTRGQQVTLSCSPISGHRSVSWYQQTPGQGLQFLFEYFSETQRNKGNFPGRFSGRQFSNSRSEMNVSTLELGDSALYLCASQRVSSYEQYFGPGTRLTVT.

The V gene is TRBV19, the J gene TRBJ1-5; TRBD1 matches 9 bases. The J segment lost 4 bases and the V segment lost 3 bases, leaving 10 bases of the junction unmatched. CDR1 is LNHDA, CDR2 SQIVND, per germline (reference sequence). The CDR3 runs 17 residues. The CDR3 DNA reads TGTGCCAGTAGTATCCCCAGGGACAGGGTACCAAATCAGCCCCAGCATTTT. This codes for CASSIPRDRVPNQPQHF.

This chain links TRBV7-9 with TRBJ2-1; 15 positions match TRBD2. This CDR3 is built from 18 residues. Germline V gives CDR1 SEHNR, CDR2 FQNEAQ (reference sequence). V trimming: 5 bases; J trimming: 2 bases; junction bases outside the gene matches: 7. The CDR3 is CASSPGTSGGRPYNEQFF. The CDR3 nucleotides read TGTGCCAGCAGCCCCGGGACTAGCGGGGGGAGGCCCTACAATGAGCAGTTCTTC.

V is TRBV14 and J is TRBJ2-1; no clear D. The ends were cut back, 1 base at V and 4 bases at J, with 11 bases in the middle. Germline assignment: CDR1 SGHDN and CDR2 FVKESK. This CDR3 has 15 amino acids. CDR3 nucleotide sequence: TGTGCCAGCAGCCAAGGCGTCTACCTTTACAATGAGCAGTTCTTC. Encoded protein: CASSQGVYLYNEQFF.

The chain employs TRBV5-5 and TRBJ1-5; D possibly corresponds to TRBD1 (5 bases). CDR3 size: 15 residues. Per the germline V gene, CDR1 is SGHKS and CDR2 is YYEKEE (reference sequence). V was clipped by 2 bases and J by 0 bases, with 9 bases between them. The CDR3 reads CASSLFRVSNQPQHF. The CDR3 region has the DNA TGTGCCAGCAGCTTATTCAGGGTTAGCAATCAGCCCCAGCATTTT.

This sequence joins TRBV2 and TRBJ2-7, with D tentatively TRBD2 (5 bases). The CDR3 sequence is 15 residues long. Germline V gene lookup returns CDR1 SNHLY and CDR2 FYNNEI. The V end was cut by 6 bases, the J end by 6 bases, with 21 bases between. CDR3 DNA: TGTGCCAGCAGGGGGTTTGGGAGTCCCTCTCTCGAGCAGTACTTC. Encoded protein: CASRGFGSPSLEQYF. Filled out from reference TRBV2 and TRBJ2-7, the complete variable domain reads EPEVTQTPSHQVTQMGQEVILRCVPISNHLYFYWYRQILGQKVEFLVSFYNNEISEKSEIFDDQFSVERPDGSNFTLKIRSTKLEDSAMYFCASRGFGSPSLEQYFGPGTRLTVT.

The chain has TRBV7-8 and TRBJ1-5; 7 bases align to TRBD1. V dropped 0 bases and J dropped 7; count of bases not matched to a gene: 6. Germline lookup yields CDR1 SGHVS and CDR2 FQNEAQ. The CDR3 has 15 amino acids. The chain's CDR3 is CASSLAERDSQPQHF. The CDR3 DNA reads as TGTGCCAGCAGCTTAGCTGAAAGGGACAGCCAGCCCCAGCATTTT.

This chain connects TRBV5-1 to TRBJ1-2; a possible D gene is TRBD1 (5 bases). V dropped 4 bases and J dropped 4 bases, with 17 bases sitting between them. Looked up from germline, CDR1 is SGHRS and CDR2 is YFSETQ. This CDR3 has 15 amino acids. In nucleotides, the CDR3 is TGCGCCAGCAGCCCTCGGCGGGGCCGAGGCTATGGCTACACCTTC. The encoded protein is CASSPRRGRGYGYTF.

This chain joins TRBV4-1 and TRBJ1-2; TRBD1 might be the D (5 bases). CDR3 length: 14 residues. Germline CDR1 is MGHRA and CDR2 is YSYEKL. The ends were cut back, 6 bases at V and 0 bases at J, with 11 bases in the middle. CDR3: CASRPGHSNYGYTF. The CDR3 coding sequence is TGCGCCAGCAGACCCGGACATTCTAACTATGGCTACACCTTC.

The chain uses TRBV3-1 (or the pseudogene TRBV3-2) and TRBJ2-3; 9 bases align to TRBD1. Germline values: CDR1 LGHDT, CDR2 YNNKEL (reference sequence). This CDR3 has 14 residues. The V segment lost 3 bases and the J segment 5 bases; nucleotides outside the gene matches: 3. CDR3 in amino acids: CASSHGTGQDTQYF. The CDR3 DNA is TGTGCCAGCAGCCACGGGACAGGGCAAGATACGCAGTATTTT.

The chain combines TRBV25-1 with TRBJ1-2; 9 bases map to TRBD1. CDR1 is MGHDK, CDR2 SYGVNS, per germline. This CDR3 has 13 amino acids. Trimming cost V 4 bases and J 8 bases; bases outside gene matches: 5. The CDR3 sequence is CASSGDRAWGYTF. CDR3 DNA: TGTGCCAGCAGTGGGGACAGGGCCTGGGGCTACACCTTC.